The 32 T cell receptor beta chains reported below all come from one sample, sequenced in a study of neurological immune-mediated disorders. TCRdb called the 5' RACE reads again in MiXCR, with one record for every CDR3 protein. This sample has 20,000 to 30,000 distinct CDR3 sequences, with about 12% found just once. What was sequenced was PBMCs. All receptors come from a woman aged 60-75 years with HTLV-1-associated myelopathy (HAM/TSP).

This clonotype was observed at least ten times. This chain uses TRBV10-3 with TRBJ2-2; D not certain. This CDR3 is built from 17 residues. From germline, CDR1 is ENHRY and CDR2 SYGVKD. Deletions cut 6 bases from V and 1 base from J, with 18 bases between. Here the CDR3 reads CAIRTSKDGWNTGELFF. The DNA for the CDR3 is TGTGCCATCAGGACCTCCAAGGACGGATGGAACACCGGGGAGCTGTTTTTT.

The genes are TRBV23-1 and TRBJ1-4; D not certain. TRBV23-1 is an open reading frame, and its role is uncertain. Trimming left V 0 bases short and J 7 bases short, with 21 bases between. The CDR3 loop spans 18 amino acids. CDR3 in amino acids: CASSQSLTSAERAEKLFF. CDR3 DNA: TGCGCCAGCAGTCAATCGCTTACGTCAGCGGAGCGGGCTGAAAAACTGTTTTTT.

This clonotype was observed many times. The gene calls are TRBV5-4 and TRBJ2-3, with D perhaps TRBD2 (5 bases). Germline CDR1 is SGHNT and CDR2 is YYREEE (reference sequence). This CDR3 is 14 amino acids long. V lost 4 bases, J lost 7 bases, and 16 bases lay in between. The CDR3 sequence: CASSRGKRSHTQYF. The CDR3 DNA follows: TGTGCCAGCAGCCGTGGGAAGCGGTCACATACGCAGTATTTT.

There are many counts of this clonotype. The chain employs TRBV18 and TRBJ1-5; D unclear. This CDR3 is built from 13 residues. Per germline, CDR1 KGHSH and CDR2 LQKENI. With 3 bases removed from V and 4 bases from J, the gap between germline ends came to 7 bases. The CDR3 sequence is CASSPQENQPQHF. The CDR3 DNA is TGTGCCAGCTCACCTCAGGAGAATCAGCCCCAGCATTTT.

This clonotype was detected ten times or more. The J gene is TRBJ2-5, the V gene TRBV19; TRBD2 matches 10 bases. CDR3 length: 18 residues. The V gene's germline CDR1 is LNHDA and CDR2 SQIVND (reference sequence). V lost 9 bases and J lost 0; bases outside the gene matches: 16. The CDR3 protein is CASSLRSGRAGHQETQYF. For the CDR3, the DNA is TGTGCCAGCTCTTTGAGGAGCGGGAGGGCCGGGCACCAAGAGACCCAGTACTTC.

This clonotype was seen a handful of times. The V gene is TRBV20-1, the J gene TRBJ2-1; D not certain. From germline, CDR1 is DFQATT and CDR2 SNEGSKA (reference sequence). This CDR3 is 10 amino acids long. The V gene lost 6 bases and the J gene lost 14 bases, with 14 bases spanning the gap. The CDR3 DNA reads TGCAGTGCCGGAAGAAATGGAAAGTTCTTC. Translated: CSAGRNGKFF.

In its sample, this clonotype ranks as medium-sized (0.01 to 0.1%). The chain couples TRBV12-5 to TRBJ1-5, with D perhaps matching TRBD1 (6 bases). Trimming stripped 4 bases from V and 2 bases from J, with 9 bases between. Looked up from germline, CDR1 is LGHNT and CDR2 is FRNRAP. The CDR3 loop spans 14 amino acids. DNA of the CDR3: TGTGCTAGTGGTTCACAGGGAGGCAATCAGCCCCAGCATTTT. This gives the protein CASGSQGGNQPQHF.

This clonotype was picked up many times. The chain links TRBV20-1 to TRBJ2-7; either TRBD1 or TRBD2 may supply D (5 bases each). The CDR3 has 13 residues. In germline, CDR1 is DFQATT, CDR2 SNEGSKA (reference sequence). V lost 3 bases to trimming and J lost 7 bases, with 16 bases between them. In DNA form, the CDR3 reads TGCAGTGCTAGGGGACCGGTTGGAGGTGAGCAGTACTTC. Translated: CSARGPVGGEQYF.

In its sample, this clonotype was seen many times. The chain carries TRBV5-1 and TRBJ2-5; 12 bases are a match to TRBD1. V lost 4 bases to trimming and J lost 5 bases; unmatched junction nucleotides: 15. Germline V lookup: CDR1 SGHRS, CDR2 YFSETQ. This CDR3 spans 18 amino acids. The CDR3 DNA sequence: TGCGCCAGCAGCGGGGGACAGGGGGCGCCGGCGTTGGGGGAGACCCAGTACTTC. Its translation: CASSGGQGAPALGETQYF. The full variable domain, its missing parts supplied by reference TRBV5-1 and TRBJ2-5, is KAGVTQTPRYLIKTRGQQVTLSCSPISGHRSVSWYQQTPGQGLQFLFEYFSETQRNKGNFPGRFSGRQFSNSRSEMNVSTLELGDSALYLCASSGGQGAPALGETQYFGPGTRLLVL.

The chain has TRBV4-3 and TRBJ2-3, with D uncertain. Deletions cut 2 bases from V and 4 bases from J, with 7 bases between. The CDR3 has 13 residues. Germline V gives CDR1 LGHNA, CDR2 YSLEER. CDR3 residues: CASSQRTSDTQYF. As DNA, the CDR3 is TGCGCCAGCAGCCAACGGACGTCAGATACGCAGTATTTT.

This clonotype was detected only once. The conserved phenylalanine or tryptophan is not found at the CDR3 terminus, so this likely reflects a read error. The chain links TRBV20-1 to TRBJ2-7; a weak D match, TRBD1 (5 bases). The CDR3 extends over 14 amino acids. Germline-derived CDR1 and CDR2 are DFQATT and SNEGSKA (reference sequence). Trimming stripped 0 bases from V and 7 bases from J, with 16 bases between. CDR3 sequence reads: CSARDDRHLGEQYL. CDR3 nucleotide sequence: TGCAGTGCTAGAGATGACAGACATCTAGGGGAGCAGTACCTC.

This clonotype was recorded many times. The rearrangement links TRBV20-1 to TRBJ1-4, with D unclear. Germline V gene data show CDR1 as DFQATT and CDR2 as SNEGSKA (reference sequence). V shed 0 bases and J shed 8 bases, with 19 bases lying between them. This CDR3 region has 16 residues. CDR3 in DNA: TGCAGTGCTAGAGAAGATATCGGGCAGACGAGGGAAAAACTGTTTTTT. Translating it yields CSAREDIGQTREKLFF.

This clonotype was counted many times. The rearrangement joins TRBV2 to TRBJ1-4; TRBD1 matches at 7 bases. The length of the CDR3 is 15 residues. With V trimmed by 4 bases and J by 7 bases, 9 bases remained unmatched. Germline CDR1 and CDR2: SNHLY and FYNNEI. As DNA, the CDR3 is TGTGCCAGCAGTGTCAATAAGGGGGCAGTTGAAAAACTGTTTTTT. It translates to CASSVNKGAVEKLFF.

This clonotype appeared many times. The chain employs TRBV20-1 and TRBJ1-6; D remains ambiguous. In germline, CDR1 is DFQATT, CDR2 SNEGSKA (reference sequence). The V end was cut by 1 base, the J end by 7 bases, with 11 bases between. CDR3 length: 14 amino acids. In nucleotides, the CDR3 is TGCAGTGCTAGAGTCGCAAGTGGGAATTCACCCCTCCACTTT. This codes for CSARVASGNSPLHF.

This clonotype was seen ten or more times. CDR3 DNA sequence: TGTGCCAGCAGTGAAGTTGGGCTCAATGAGCAGTTCTTC. It encodes CASSEVGLNEQFF. The chain joins TRBV2 to TRBJ2-1; no clear D gene. V was clipped by 1 base and J by 6 bases, with 7 bases between them. CDR1 is SNHLY and CDR2 is FYNNEI in the germline V gene. The CDR3 is 13 amino acids.

In this sample, this clonotype turned up many times. This chain joins TRBV2 and TRBJ2-3; possibly TRBD2 for D (6 bases). V was pared by 4 bases and J by 1 base, with 12 bases between. Germline CDR1 is SNHLY and CDR2 is FYNNEI. The CDR3 contains 15 residues. The CDR3 DNA reads as TGTGCCAGCAGTGCCTCGGGGGTGGGCACAGATACGCAGTATTTT. Translation gives CASSASGVGTDTQYF.

This clonotype occurred many times. The chain combines TRBV20-1 with TRBJ2-3; weak D call: TRBD2 (7 bases). The germline V gene encodes CDR1 DFQATT and CDR2 SNEGSKA (reference sequence). This CDR3 is built from 17 residues. V was pared by 3 bases and J by 2 bases, with 21 bases between. CDR3 loop: CSARTSWGGPHTDTQYF. The DNA for the CDR3 is TGCAGTGCTAGGACCTCGTGGGGGGGCCCCCACACAGATACGCAGTATTTT.

This clonotype was observed many times. The V call is TRBV10-3, the J call TRBJ2-5; TRBD1 aligns across 10 bases. Per the germline V gene, CDR1 is ENHRY and CDR2 is SYGVKD. This CDR3 is 16 amino acids long. V was pared by 6 bases and J by 4 bases, with 11 bases of the junction left unmatched. The chain's CDR3 is CAIRPGQGRVIETQYF. The DNA of the CDR3 is TGTGCCATCAGGCCGGGACAGGGGAGAGTAATAGAGACCCAGTACTTC.

This clonotype came up many times. Written as DNA, the CDR3 is TGTGCCACCAGTGAACCCGGGACAGGGGGAGGACGGTCCTACAATGAGCAGTTCTTC. Its protein is CATSEPGTGGGRSYNEQFF. V usage is TRBV24-1 and J usage is TRBJ2-1; 11 nucleotides match TRBD1. The germline gives CDR1 KGHDR, CDR2 SFDVKD. V shed 4 bases and J 1 base; nucleotides not matched to a gene: 11. The CDR3 consists of 19 residues.

This clonotype was counted at least ten times. The chain couples TRBV20-1 to TRBJ2-7; the match to TRBD2 covers 7 bases. Germline assignment: CDR1 DFQATT and CDR2 SNEGSKA (reference sequence). The CDR3 is 14 amino acids. J gave up 1 base and V 5 bases, and 8 bases lay outside the gene matches. This chain's CDR3 is CSARSGTVSYEQYF. CDR3 in DNA: TGCAGTGCTCGCAGCGGGACGGTATCCTACGAGCAGTACTTC.

This clonotype was seen repeatedly, ten times or more. CDR3 sequence (DNA): TGTGCCATCAGTAAAGGGGGAGAAAGCTCCTACAATGAGCAGTTCTTC. This encodes CAISKGGESSYNEQFF. The chain combines TRBV10-3 with TRBJ2-1; weak D call: TRBD1 (6 bases). The ends were cut back, 5 bases at V and 0 bases at J, with 14 bases in the middle. The CDR3 runs 16 residues. Germline CDR1 is ENHRY and CDR2 is SYGVKD.

In its sample, this clonotype was seen a few times. The CDR3 protein is CASSLAGTYNEQFF. The CDR3 coding sequence is TGTGCCAGCAGCTTGGCGGGCACCTACAATGAGCAGTTCTTC. V is TRBV5-4 and J is TRBJ2-1, with D uncertain. The germline gives CDR1 SGHNT, CDR2 YYREEE (reference sequence). The CDR3 has 14 residues. V was pared by 0 bases and J by 2 bases, with 6 bases between.

By frequency in the sample, this clonotype is medium-sized. V is TRBV5-1 and J is TRBJ2-7; 10 positions match TRBD2. CDR1 and CDR2 (germline): SGHRS, YFSETQ. The V gene end was trimmed by 4 bases and the J gene end by 2 bases; junction bases not matched to a gene: 3. The CDR3 loop spans 14 amino acids. The DNA for the CDR3 is TGCGCCAGCAGCCCTGGACTAGCGGCCTACGAGCAGTACTTC. Translating it yields CASSPGLAAYEQYF.

This clonotype was counted ten times or more. The rearrangement links TRBV5-1 to TRBJ2-3; D call uncertain. CDR1 and CDR2 (germline): SGHRS, YFSETQ. This CDR3 is built from 14 residues. As DNA, the CDR3 is TGCGCAAGCCCGAAAAAGGGCCTGACAGATACGCAGTATTTT. It specifies CASPKKGLTDTQYF.

The chain is built from TRBV5-4 and TRBJ2-5, with unresolved D. V lost 0 bases and J 4 bases, leaving 7 bases between the germline ends. Germline CDR1 reads SGHNT; CDR2 reads YYREEE (reference sequence). CDR3 length: 13 residues. The CDR3 is CASSLARAETQYF. CDR3 nucleotide sequence: TGTGCCAGCAGCTTGGCTCGGGCAGAGACCCAGTACTTC.

In this sample, this clonotype turned up many times. The gene calls are TRBV11-2 and TRBJ2-3; D may correspond to TRBD1 or TRBD2 (5 bases each). V gave up 3 bases and J gave up 4 bases, with 11 bases separating them. Germline V CDR1 and CDR2: SGHAT, FQNNGV. There are 14 residues in the CDR3. The CDR3 DNA sequence: TGTGCCAGCAGCTTCCGTCGAGGGGCAGATACGCAGTATTTT. It yields the protein CASSFRRGADTQYF.

The table lists this clonotype with many counts. The chain links TRBV19 to TRBJ2-3; maybe TRBD2 (6 bases). The germline gives CDR1 LNHDA, CDR2 SQIVND (reference sequence). This CDR3 has 14 amino acids. Trimming shortened V by 3 bases and J by 2 bases, and 9 bases separated the two germline ends. CDR3 bases: TGTGCCAGTAGTATCCTAGCGTTCACAGATACGCAGTATTTT. Its protein is CASSILAFTDTQYF. Full variable domain (rest looked up from reference TRBV19 and TRBJ2-3): DGGITQSPKYLFRKEGQNVTLSCEQNLNHDAMYWYRQDPGQGLRLIYYSQIVNDFQKGDIAEGYSVSREKKESFPLTVTSAQKNPTAFYLCASSILAFTDTQYFGPGTRLTVL.

In its sample, this clonotype was seen many times. The rearrangement links TRBV20-1 to TRBJ2-7; TRBD2 aligns across 10 bases. The CDR3 runs 14 residues. The germline V gene has CDR1 DFQATT and CDR2 SNEGSKA (reference sequence). After removal of 1 base from V and 5 bases from J, the junction contained 5 bases not matched to a gene. The CDR3 nucleotides are TGCAGTGCTAGAGGGGGACTAGCGACCGACGAGCAGTACTTC. Residues: CSARGGLATDEQYF.

The sample holds many counts of this clonotype. V is TRBV5-5 and J is TRBJ1-1; D is possibly TRBD1 (6 bases). The germline V gene has CDR1 SGHKS and CDR2 YYEKEE (reference sequence). There are 14 residues in the CDR3. V was pared by 0 bases and J by 6 bases, with 12 bases between. CDR3 residues: CASSLEGGRAEAFF. The CDR3 bases are TGTGCCAGCAGCTTGGAAGGGGGGAGGGCTGAAGCTTTCTTT.

This clonotype was seen at least ten times. J is TRBJ1-1 and V is TRBV7-2, with a possible D match to TRBD1 (5 bases). V lost 5 bases, J lost 7 bases, and 14 bases lay in between. This CDR3 contains 13 residues. CDR1 and CDR2 from the germline V gene are SGHTA and FQGNSA. CDR3 DNA: TGTGCCAGCAGCCCACCCGGGGGTTATGAAGCTTTCTTT. This codes for CASSPPGGYEAFF. Looking up the rest from reference TRBV7-2 and TRBJ1-1 gives the full variable domain: GAGVSQSPSNKVTEKGKDVELRCDPISGHTALYWYRQSLGQGLEFLIYFQGNSAPDKSGLPSDRFSAERTGGSVSTLTIQRTQQEDSAVYLCASSPPGGYEAFFGQGTRLTVV.

The sample holds many counts of this clonotype. The V and J genes are TRBV5-1 and TRBJ1-5; D is ambiguous. The germline gives CDR1 SGHRS, CDR2 YFSETQ. The length of the CDR3 is 15 residues. The V end was cut by 0 bases, the J end by 2 bases, with 9 bases between. Here the CDR3 DNA reads TGCGCCAGCAGCTTGGGCGGGTCCGGCAATCAGCCCCAGCATTTT. Translated: CASSLGGSGNQPQHF.

There are many counts of this clonotype. This chain links TRBV12-3 or TRBV12-4 with TRBJ1-2, with D possibly matching TRBD1 (6 bases). The CDR3 runs 15 residues. With 5 bases removed from V and 0 bases from J, the gap between germline ends came to 13 bases. CDR3 DNA: TGTGCCAGCAGTACCACAGGGATCCCTAACTATGGCTACACCTTC. It translates to CASSTTGIPNYGYTF.